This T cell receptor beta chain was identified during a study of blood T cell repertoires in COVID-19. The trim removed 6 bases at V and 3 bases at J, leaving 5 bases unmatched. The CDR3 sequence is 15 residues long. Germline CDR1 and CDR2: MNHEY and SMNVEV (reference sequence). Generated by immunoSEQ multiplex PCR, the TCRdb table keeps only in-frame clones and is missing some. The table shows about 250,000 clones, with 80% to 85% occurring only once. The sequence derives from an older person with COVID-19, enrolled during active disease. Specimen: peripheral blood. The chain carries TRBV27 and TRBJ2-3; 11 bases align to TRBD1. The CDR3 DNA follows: TGTGCCAGCAGGCGGGACAGGGGGGAGACAGATACGCAGTATTTT. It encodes CASRRDRGETDTQYF.